This T cell receptor beta chain was identified in a study of blood T cell repertoires in COVID-19. Overall study: Samples of COVID-19 (acute and convalescent) were obtained from the United States, Italy and Spain. Sources were T cells, B-cell-depleted T cells, or PBMCs; the material itself was cDNA or gDNA.

The CDR3 is made up of 14 amino acids. From germline, CDR1 is LNHDA and CDR2 SQIVND (reference sequence). V was cut by 6 bases and J by 7 bases, with 16 bases left in between. In the source study's methods: Estimation of nucleated cell counts relied on the amplification of reference gene primers. Clones were read by immunoSEQ multiplex PCR, and TCRdb kept only the in-frame ones, dropping some. That table is the source of V, J and clone size, and D and trimming were worked out from the DNA. The profile shows approximately 88,000 clones, under 80% of them singletons. This receptor was identified in a woman aged 80 or over with active or convalescent COVID-19. This rearrangement joins TRBV19 to TRBJ2-1; no firm D call. Input material: peripheral blood. CDR3 in amino acids: CASSDIARYNEQFF. CDR3 in DNA: TGTGCCAGTAGCGACATCGCCCGTTATAATGAGCAGTTCTTC.